The T cell receptor (beta chain) under discussion was sequenced for a study of T cells in Graves' hyperthyroidism and ophthalmopathy. Study-wide findings and caveats: Stable hyperthyroidism and ophthalmopathy were separated using 13 V-J signatures.

This clonotype was picked up many times. The antigen is unknown. From RNA transcripts, TCR beta CDR3 regions were amplified. TCR CDR3 underwent first-round RT-PCR with the HTBI primer set. MiXCR, run by TCRdb on the multiplex PCR reads, gives a single entry per CDR3 protein. The table includes around 300,000 distinct CDR3 sequences, roughly 15% detected once. Germline CDR1 is SGHKS and CDR2 is YYEKEE (reference sequence). Trimming took 2 bases from V and 0 from J, leaving 9 bases between them. The CDR3 is 15 amino acids. Sequenced input: blood. The V call is TRBV5-5, the J call TRBJ1-5, with D unresolved. This TCR came from a woman in her 40s with Graves' hyperthyroidism. The CDR3 region is CASSLSAYSNQPQHF. CDR3 DNA: TGTGCCAGCAGCTTATCAGCTTATAGCAATCAGCCCCAGCATTTT.